The 29 T cell receptor beta chains below were found in one sample sequenced in a study of T cell repertoires in cytomegalovirus infection. These receptors are not linked to any known antigen. TCRdb fed the reads into MiXCR, producing one record per CDR3 protein. The sample carries about 69,000 distinct CDR3 sequences, about 29% recorded once. The material sequenced was CD8+ T cells from cultured PBMCs, taken from culture after CMV antigen stimulation. Receptors originate from a human donor in good health (CMV status not recorded). Some clones in this sample may be carry-over from other donors' samples.

This chain uses TRBV9 with TRBJ1-1, with 8 nucleotides matching TRBD1. The CDR3 runs 16 residues. With V trimmed by 3 bases and J by 3 bases, 10 bases remained unmatched. Per germline, CDR1 SGDLS and CDR2 YYNGEE. CDR3 DNA sequence: TGTGCCAGCAGCGGCACCTCCAGGGGGCGGGACACTGAAGCTTTCTTT. It translates to CASSGTSRGRDTEAFF.

This clonotype has just a few counts. The CDR3 DNA reads as TGTGCCAGCAGTTTAACGGGGGCGGGCACCGGGGAGCTGTTTTTT. It is translated as CASSLTGAGTGELFF. This chain connects TRBV27 to TRBJ2-2; either TRBD1 or TRBD2 may fit D (6 bases each). Trimming pared 2 bases from V and 4 bases from J, leaving 11 bases between. The CDR3 contains 15 residues. Germline CDR1 and CDR2: MNHEY and SMNVEV (reference sequence).

The chain combines TRBV4-1 with TRBJ1-1; D unclear. The CDR3 sequence is 14 residues long. V shed 1 base and J shed 1 base, with 7 bases lying between them. Germline CDR1 MGHRA, CDR2 YSYEKL. In nucleotides, the CDR3 is TGCGCCAGCAGCCAAGGCATCGAGAACACTGAAGCTTTCTTT. The encoded protein is CASSQGIENTEAFF.

This rearrangement joins TRBV4-2 to TRBJ1-2; TRBD1 matches 9 bases. Looked up from germline, CDR1 is LGHNA and CDR2 is YNFKEQ. The CDR3 consists of 16 residues. The V segment lost 0 bases and the J segment 7 bases; nucleotides outside the gene matches: 9. The CDR3 nucleotides read TGTGCCAGCAGCCAAGAGATGACAGGGGGGGCCGGTGGCTACACCTTC. Its translation is CASSQEMTGGAGGYTF.

The V and J genes are TRBV6-6 and TRBJ2-3; 9 bases are shared with TRBD1. Germline CDR1 reads MNHNY; CDR2 reads SVGAGI (reference sequence). V shed 6 bases and J 4 bases; nucleotides not matched to a gene: 8. The CDR3 is made up of 15 amino acids. CDR3 residues: CASSPKGQGPDTQYF. In nucleotides, the CDR3 is TGTGCCAGCAGCCCCAAGGGACAGGGTCCAGATACGCAGTATTTT.

This clonotype was counted at least ten times. The rearrangement joins TRBV12-3 or TRBV12-4 to TRBJ2-3, with D possibly TRBD2 on 5 matching bases. This CDR3 is built from 14 residues. Trimming removed 3 bases at V and 4 bases at J, with 11 bases between. CDR3 coding DNA: TGTGCCAGCAGTTTCAACGGGAAGTCAGATACGCAGTATTTT. Its translation: CASSFNGKSDTQYF.

The chain is built from TRBV24-1 and TRBJ2-1; 9 bases map to TRBD1. The CDR3 is 15 amino acids. Germline V CDR1 and CDR2: KGHDR, SFDVKD. With 3 bases clipped from V and 9 bases from J, the junction kept 8 bases outside the gene matches. The CDR3 region is CATSDRDREGGEQFF. As DNA, the CDR3 is TGTGCCACCAGTGATCGGGACAGGGAAGGGGGTGAGCAGTTCTTC.

This clonotype was observed a few times. The chain carries TRBV7-6 and TRBJ1-1; D is uncertain. Trimming took 3 bases from V and 6 from J, leaving 8 bases between them. The length of the CDR3 is 12 residues. CDR1 and CDR2 from the germline V gene are SGHVS and FNYEAQ. The CDR3 loop is CASSLNGAEAFF. The CDR3 bases are TGTGCCAGCAGCTTGAACGGGGCTGAAGCTTTCTTT.

At least ten counts were recorded for this clonotype. CDR3 DNA: TGTGCCAGCAGCTTTGGTGGGGGGGGGATGTGGCCCCAGCATTTT. It specifies CASSFGGGGMWPQHF. This rearrangement joins TRBV7-8 to TRBJ1-5, with D tentatively TRBD1 (5 bases). CDR1 SGHVS and CDR2 FQNEAQ come from the germline V gene. The CDR3 runs 15 residues. V was trimmed by 3 bases and J by 9 bases, leaving 18 bases between them.

In this sample, this clonotype turned up many times. The rearrangement uses TRBV6-1 and TRBJ1-2, with a possible D match to TRBD1 (6 bases). The CDR3 totals 13 residues. Trimming pared 6 bases from V and 4 bases from J, leaving 12 bases between. Germline-derived CDR1 and CDR2 are MNHNS and SASEGT. CDR3 loop: CASRPGQFYGYTF. The CDR3 bases are TGTGCCAGCAGACCCGGACAGTTCTATGGCTACACCTTC.

There are many counts of this clonotype. This chain connects TRBV7-9 to TRBJ2-5; D not resolved. V dropped 0 bases and J dropped 1 base, with 12 bases sitting between them. In germline, CDR1 is SEHNR, CDR2 FQNEAQ (reference sequence). The CDR3 contains 16 residues. CDR3 amino acids: CASSLAKSVAQETQYF. The CDR3 bases are TGTGCCAGCAGCTTAGCGAAATCCGTCGCCCAAGAGACCCAGTACTTC.

V gene TRBV7-9 combines with J gene TRBJ2-2; D is undetermined. Per germline, CDR1 SEHNR and CDR2 FQNEAQ (reference sequence). V was pared by 5 bases and J by 5 bases, with 9 bases between. There are 13 residues in the CDR3. CDR3 coding DNA: TGTGCCAGCAGCCCTTACGTGACCGGGGAGCTGTTTTTT. This sequence encodes CASSPYVTGELFF.

As concerns this clonotype: This clone may be a read error of a much larger clone one base away. The chain links TRBV12-3 or TRBV12-4 to TRBJ2-5; D may be TRBD2 (7 bases). Trimming took off 2 bases at V and 5 bases at J, with 15 bases between the two ends. The CDR3 runs 15 residues. CDR3 region: CASSLSVGGRETQYF. DNA of the CDR3: TGTGCCAGCAGTTTATCAGTGGGGGGGCGGGAGACCCAGTACTTC.

The sample holds a few counts of this clonotype. The chain uses TRBV6-2 or TRBV6-3 and TRBJ2-1, with D perhaps TRBD2 (7 bases). This CDR3 contains 15 residues. In germline, CDR1 is MNHEY, CDR2 SVGEGT. Trimming removed 2 bases from V and 4 bases from J, with 12 bases in between. The CDR3 loop is CASSYGGAPYNEQFF. CDR3 DNA: TGTGCCAGCAGTTACGGGGGGGCGCCTTACAATGAGCAGTTCTTC.

This clonotype was picked up a small number of times. V gene TRBV7-6 combines with J gene TRBJ1-4; D gene uncertain. V shed 0 bases and J shed 8 bases, with 7 bases lying between them. Looked up from germline, CDR1 is SGHVS and CDR2 is FNYEAQ. CDR3 size: 13 residues. CDR3 in DNA: TGTGCCAGCAGCTTAGCGCCCTGGGAAAAACTGTTTTTT. Its protein product is CASSLAPWEKLFF.

This clonotype was detected a few times. This chain uses TRBV7-2 with TRBJ1-4, with D perhaps matching TRBD1 (6 bases). This CDR3 comprises 15 residues. Germline V lookup: CDR1 SGHTA, CDR2 FQGNSA. V shed 2 bases and J shed 6 bases, with 13 bases lying between them. This CDR3 is CASSLYGGLDEKLFF. CDR3 sequence (DNA): TGTGCCAGCAGCTTATACGGGGGGCTGGATGAAAAACTGTTTTTT.

The V and J genes are TRBV29-1 and TRBJ1-2; no clear D. Trimming removed 4 bases from V and 8 bases from J, with 20 bases in between. The CDR3 runs to 14 residues. Germline lookup yields CDR1 SQVTM and CDR2 ANQGSEA. The CDR3 loop is CSVVGGRARTGYTF. CDR3 sequence (DNA): TGCAGCGTTGTTGGAGGACGGGCCCGGACGGGCTACACCTTC.

The rearrangement joins TRBV9 to TRBJ2-7; 7 bases align to TRBD1. V lost 4 bases to trimming and J lost 4 bases; unmatched junction nucleotides: 8. CDR3 length equals 14 residues. Germline values: CDR1 SGDLS, CDR2 YYNGEE. CDR3 region: CASSTGTDRYEQYF. CDR3 DNA: TGTGCCAGCAGCACCGGGACAGATCGATACGAGCAGTACTTC.

This clonotype was seen at least ten times. The chain has TRBV20-1 and TRBJ1-1; 9 bases are a match to TRBD1. The CDR3 runs 16 residues. Looked up from germline, CDR1 is DFQATT and CDR2 is SNEGSKA (reference sequence). V shed 0 bases and J 6 bases; nucleotides not matched to a gene: 11. The CDR3 region has the DNA TGCAGTGCTAGAGATCAGACAGGGGGGAATTCGGCTGAAGCTTTCTTT. Translated, it gives CSARDQTGGNSAEAFF.

This clonotype showed up many times. CDR3 sequence reads: CASSPDGGSGELFF. In nucleotides, the CDR3 is TGTGCCAGCAGCCCGGACGGGGGTTCCGGGGAGCTGTTTTTT. V usage is TRBV7-2 and J usage is TRBJ2-2; D is possibly TRBD2 (6 bases). Germline-derived CDR1 and CDR2 are SGHTA and FQGNSA. The CDR3 spans 14 residues. Trimming took off 5 bases at V and 6 bases at J, with 13 bases between the two ends.

This clonotype occurred many times. The gene calls are TRBV7-2 and TRBJ2-3; 9 bases fit TRBD1. The CDR3 runs 17 residues. The germline V gene encodes CDR1 SGHTA and CDR2 FQGNSA. V lost 5 bases and J lost 2; bases outside the gene matches: 11. The CDR3 loop reads CASSPLIGQGPTDTQYF. The CDR3 nucleotides are TGTGCCAGCAGCCCCCTGATTGGACAGGGGCCCACAGATACGCAGTATTTT.

There are a few counts of this clonotype. This rearrangement joins TRBV7-9 to TRBJ2-2; D is unresolved. V was trimmed by 1 base and J by 3 bases, leaving 15 bases between them. Germline V gene data show CDR1 as SEHNR and CDR2 as FQNEAQ (reference sequence). The CDR3 runs to 17 residues. CDR3 DNA: TGTGCCAGCAGCTTAGATGCCAGCCAACGCTACACCGGGGAGCTGTTTTTT. It translates to CASSLDASQRYTGELFF.

The DNA for the CDR3 is TGTGCCAGCAGCTCCTGGACCAGTAGCACAGATACGCAGTATTTT. It specifies CASSSWTSSTDTQYF. This chain connects TRBV11-2 to TRBJ2-3; D is unresolved. The CDR3 sequence is 15 residues long. Trimming shortened V by 4 bases and J by 0 bases, and 11 bases separated the two germline ends. Germline lookup yields CDR1 SGHAT and CDR2 FQNNGV. Complete variable domain (other parts from reference TRBV11-2 and TRBJ2-3): EAGVAQSPRYKIIEKRQSVAFWCNPISGHATLYWYQQILGQGPKLLIQFQNNGVVDDSQLPKDRFSAERLKGVDSTLKIQPAKLEDSAVYLCASSSWTSSTDTQYFGPGTRLTVL.

This clonotype was recorded many times. The chain joins TRBV27 to TRBJ2-7; 8 positions agree with TRBD1. The CDR3 runs to 17 residues. Germline trimming cut 8 bases from V and 1 base from J; bases unmatched to any gene: 16. Per the germline V gene, CDR1 is MNHEY and CDR2 is SMNVEV (reference sequence). DNA for the CDR3: TGTGCCAGCGCTACTTCAGGGGGCGGGATAAGGTCCTACGAGCAGTACTTC. As protein: CASATSGGGIRSYEQYF.

J is TRBJ2-7 and V is TRBV7-6; possible D gene TRBD2, 6 bases. The CDR3 is 12 amino acids. The germline CDR1 and CDR2 sequences are SGHVS and FNYEAQ. V shed 1 base and J shed 6 bases, with 7 bases lying between them. CDR3 DNA: TGTGCCAGCAGCTTAGGCGGGGTCGAGCAGTACTTC. Protein product: CASSLGGVEQYF.

The chain joins TRBV6-2 or TRBV6-3 to TRBJ2-2, with 10 positions matching TRBD2. CDR3 length equals 15 residues. With V trimmed by 5 bases and J by 6 bases, 6 bases remained unmatched. Germline-derived CDR1 and CDR2 are MNHEY and SVGEGT. The CDR3 sequence: CASSKREGLSGELFF. The CDR3 DNA is TGTGCCAGCAGTAAGCGGGAGGGCCTCTCCGGGGAGCTGTTTTTT.

The chain is built from TRBV13 and TRBJ1-1; possible D gene TRBD1, 5 bases. Trimming took off 8 bases at V and 5 bases at J, with 15 bases between the two ends. The germline V gene encodes CDR1 PRHDT and CDR2 FYEKMQ (reference sequence). CDR3 length equals 13 residues. The DNA of the CDR3 is TGTGCCAGCTCAGACGGGACGACTACTGAAGCTTTCTTT. The encoded protein is CASSDGTTTEAFF.

J is TRBJ2-1 and V is TRBV3-1; 8 nucleotides match TRBD1. Germline V gives CDR1 LGHDT, CDR2 YNNKEL (reference sequence). The CDR3 loop spans 16 amino acids. J gave up 2 bases and V 4 bases, and 7 bases lay outside the gene matches. CDR3 loop: CASSPISGQAYNEQFF. CDR3 nucleotides: TGTGCCAGCAGCCCGATTTCGGGACAGGCCTACAATGAGCAGTTCTTC.

The gene calls are TRBV27 and TRBJ1-4; 7 positions match TRBD1. CDR3 length: 14 amino acids. Per germline, CDR1 MNHEY and CDR2 SMNVEV (reference sequence). J lost 4 bases, V lost 5 bases, and 4 bases had no gene match. CDR3 sequence reads: CASSKGQFNEKLFF. The CDR3 coding sequence is TGTGCCAGCAGTAAGGGACAGTTTAATGAAAAACTGTTTTTT.